One sample yielded the 13 T cell receptor beta chains listed below, sequenced in a study of OX40 agonist ivuxolimab in advanced cancers. Repertoires were generated with immunoSEQ multiplex PCR, while TCRdb's copy carries only in-frame clones and drops some. The sample contains 25,000 to 35,000 clones, about four fifths of which appear only once. The source was CD4+ or CD8+ T cells sorted from blood, collected in a trial of the OX40 agonist ivuxolimab. All receptors come from an adult with an advanced solid tumor such as melanoma, head and neck, liver or kidney cancer.

The genes are TRBV10-3 and TRBJ1-2; 8 bases are a match to TRBD1. CDR1 is ENHRY and CDR2 is SYGVKD in the germline V gene. There are 14 residues in the CDR3. The V and J ends lost 6 bases and 6 bases, in that order; junction bases with no gene match: 9. CDR3 nucleotide sequence: TGTGCCATCAGCCCCGGGACAGGAAGAGATGGCTACACCTTC. Its translation is CAISPGTGRDGYTF.

This chain joins TRBV6-1 and TRBJ2-7, with 7 bases identical to TRBD1. J lost 6 bases, V lost 5 bases, and 4 bases had no gene match. Germline V gives CDR1 MNHNS, CDR2 SASEGT. The CDR3 length is 12 residues. The CDR3 DNA follows: TGTGCCAGCAGTCCCACAGGGGTCGAGCAGTACTTC. This codes for CASSPTGVEQYF.

This chain uses TRBV4-1 with TRBJ2-5, with D unresolved. The CDR3 extends over 14 amino acids. V lost 1 base and J lost 5, with 11 bases in between. The germline gives CDR1 MGHRA, CDR2 YSYEKL. The CDR3 DNA sequence: TGCGCCAGCAGCCAAGGACACCAAGGGGAGACCCAGTACTTC. It specifies CASSQGHQGETQYF.

This chain joins TRBV9 and TRBJ2-3, with D possibly being TRBD1 (5 bases). The CDR3 covers 14 residues. Germline V gives CDR1 SGDLS, CDR2 YYNGEE. Trimming stripped 1 base from V and 0 bases from J, with 6 bases between. The CDR3 protein is CASSVQGSTDTQYF. The CDR3 DNA sequence: TGTGCCAGCAGCGTACAGGGAAGCACAGATACGCAGTATTTT.

The V and J genes are TRBV6-1 and TRBJ2-3; no clear D gene. Per germline, CDR1 MNHNS and CDR2 SASEGT. The CDR3 extends over 12 amino acids. The ends were cut back, 8 bases at V and 5 bases at J, with 11 bases in the middle. CDR3 bases: TGTGCCAGCCGGCAGCCGAAAGATACGCAGTATTTT. Translated, it gives CASRQPKDTQYF.

V usage is TRBV19 and J usage is TRBJ1-4; a weak D match, TRBD1 (6 bases). The V end was cut by 5 bases, the J end by 5 bases, with 15 bases between. The CDR3 covers 15 residues. The germline CDR1 and CDR2 sequences are LNHDA and SQIVND (reference sequence). CDR3 region: CASSPLQGLNEKLFF. CDR3 bases: TGTGCCAGTAGTCCACTACAGGGATTAAATGAAAAACTGTTTTTT.

This clone was found a few times. The V gene is TRBV19, the J gene TRBJ1-5; weak D call: TRBD1 (6 bases). The V and J ends lost 0 bases and 7 bases respectively, with 16 bases between them. Germline V gene lookup returns CDR1 LNHDA and CDR2 SQIVND (reference sequence). The CDR3 is made up of 16 amino acids. The CDR3 nucleotides are TGTGCCAGTAGTATAGAGGGGGCGAGGGCCTACCAGCCCCAGCATTTT. Residues: CASSIEGARAYQPQHF. Based on the CDR3 plus reference TRBV19 and TRBJ1-5, the full variable domain is DGGITQSPKYLFRKEGQNVTLSCEQNLNHDAMYWYRQDPGQGLRLIYYSQIVNDFQKGDIAEGYSVSREKKESFPLTVTSAQKNPTAFYLCASSIEGARAYQPQHFGDGTRLSIL.

The chain combines TRBV19 with TRBJ2-3; 10 bases line up with TRBD2. The CDR3 sequence is 15 residues long. Germline V gene sequence: CDR1 LNHDA, CDR2 SQIVND (reference sequence). With V trimmed by 4 bases and J by 6 bases, 7 bases remained unmatched. CDR3 loop: CASSRSGGASDTQYF. CDR3 bases: TGTGCCAGTAGTAGGAGCGGGGGGGCTAGTGATACGCAGTATTTT.

V gene TRBV9 combines with J gene TRBJ2-7; TRBD2 aligns across 11 bases. The germline V gene encodes CDR1 SGDLS and CDR2 YYNGEE. V shed 4 bases, J shed 0 bases, and the junction held 3 bases outside the gene matches. The CDR3 extends over 15 amino acids. The CDR3 region is CASSPGLADSYEQYF. CDR3 nucleotide sequence: TGTGCCAGCAGCCCGGGACTAGCGGACTCCTACGAGCAGTACTTC.

The chain links TRBV5-1 to TRBJ2-1; 9 bases are a match to TRBD2. The CDR3 length is 15 residues. Germline lookup yields CDR1 SGHRS and CDR2 YFSETQ. J lost 5 bases, V lost 0 bases, and 3 bases had no gene match. CDR3 in amino acids: CASSLAPSGNNEQFF. As DNA, the CDR3 is TGCGCCAGCAGCTTGGCGCCTAGCGGGAACAATGAGCAGTTCTTC. Full variable domain (outside the CDR3, taken from reference TRBV5-1 and TRBJ2-1): KAGVTQTPRYLIKTRGQQVTLSCSPISGHRSVSWYQQTPGQGLQFLFEYFSETQRNKGNFPGRFSGRQFSNSRSEMNVSTLELGDSALYLCASSLAPSGNNEQFFGPGTRLTVL.

This chain uses TRBV29-1 with TRBJ2-3; a possible D gene is TRBD2 (5 bases). The V and J ends lost 3 bases and 2 bases respectively, with 18 bases between them. This CDR3 is 16 amino acids long. The germline gives CDR1 SQVTM, CDR2 ANQGSEA. The CDR3 region is CSVDKGGTTITDTQYF. In DNA, the CDR3 is TGCAGCGTTGATAAAGGAGGCACTACGATCACAGATACGCAGTATTTT.

This chain joins TRBV5-8 and TRBJ2-7; 8 nucleotides line up with TRBD1. Germline V gene data show CDR1 as SGHTS and CDR2 as YDEGEE. The CDR3 sequence is 16 residues long. The ends lost 3 bases at V and 2 bases at J; junction bases unmatched: 10. The CDR3 here is CASSYRSLDRAYEQYF. The CDR3 DNA is TGTGCCAGCAGCTACCGCTCTCTGGACAGGGCCTACGAGCAGTACTTC.

The chain recombines TRBV10-1 with TRBJ1-2; D is uncertain. This CDR3 spans 15 amino acids. Trimming cost V 6 bases and J 4 bases, with 18 bases left between them. Germline assignment: CDR1 WNHNN and CDR2 SYGVQD (reference sequence). DNA for the CDR3: TGCGCCAGCAGCTATTGCCGCAAGGTTAGCTATGGCTACACCTTC. Protein product: CASSYCRKVSYGYTF.